This is a list of T cell receptor beta chains from one sample in a study of metastatic and nonmetastatic thyroid tumors. MiXCR was used by TCRdb to re-call the PCR reads. The table has tens of thousands of clones, roughly 4% seen once. Material for sequencing was blood. Receptors were obtained from a female donor with papillary thyroid cancer or a benign thyroid nodule (not recorded which). Some clones in this sample may be carry-over from other donors' samples. CDR3s include the opening cysteine and the closing phenylalanine or tryptophan. Each record gives: D gene, clone size, J gene, V gene, CDR3 protein, CDR3 DNA. A D gene is named only where the DNA matches it firmly. Not every row has a clone size; where given, it reads once, few, many or a size class.

. many TRBJ2-6 TRBV19 CASSMVAYRATGANVLTF TGTGCCAGTAGTATGGTTGCGTACAGGGCGACTGGGGCCAACGTCCTGACTTTC
TRBD1 few TRBJ1-2 TRBV6-9 CASSYGAGGGYTF TGTGCCAGCAGTTATGGGGCAGGGGGAGGCTACACCTTC
. . TRBJ1-5 TRBV20-1 CSARLSFSNQPQHF TGCAGTGCTAGACTTTCCTTTAGCAATCAGCCCCAGCATTTT
TRBD2 few TRBJ2-1 TRBV11-2 CASSLYSSGEQFF TGTGCCAGCAGCTTATATTCTAGCGGAGAGCAGTTCTTC
TRBD1 many TRBJ2-1 TRBV7-9 CAGQGERYYNEQFF TGTGCCGGACAGGGGGAGAGATACTACAATGAGCAGTTCTTC
TRBD1 few TRBJ1-2 TRBV28 CASKLGTGHYGYTF TGTGCCAGCAAACTCGGGACAGGGCATTATGGCTACACCTTC
TRBD2 . TRBJ2-5 TRBV10-3 CAISDGTSDETQYF TGTGCCATCAGTGACGGGACTAGTGACGAGACCCAGTACTTC
. many TRBJ2-7 TRBV18 CASSPTVGSNEQYF TGTGCCAGCTCACCCACGGTTGGGTCCAACGAGCAGTACTTC
. many TRBJ1-3 TRBV10-3 CAISERFEGPAGSGNTIYF TGTGCCATCAGTGAGCGTTTCGAGGGCCCAGCGGGCTCTGGAAACACCATATATTTT
. many TRBJ2-7 TRBV10-3 CAISIQESEQYF TGTGCCATCAGTATACAGGAATCCGAGCAGTACTTC
. many TRBJ2-2 TRBV12-5 CASQGELFF TGTGCTAGTCAAGGGGAGCTGTTTTTT
TRBD1 many TRBJ1-5 TRBV19 CASSSDRGHQPQHF TGTGCCAGTAGCTCTGACAGGGGGCATCAGCCCCAGCATTTT
. many TRBJ1-1 TRBV29-1 CSVEGGLGTEAFF TGCAGCGTTGAGGGGGGACTGGGGACTGAAGCTTTCTTT
. many TRBJ2-7 TRBV27 CASSLRTGGYEQYF TGTGCCAGCAGTCTCCGGACCGGGGGCTACGAGCAGTACTTC
. many TRBJ1-1 TRBV11-3 CASSLADGEAFF TGTGCCAGCAGCTTAGCGGACGGTGAAGCTTTCTTT
. many TRBJ1-4 TRBV5-4 CASSPQIGNEKLFF TGTGCCAGCAGCCCCCAGATCGGCAATGAAAAACTGTTTTTT
TRBD2 many TRBJ2-1 TRBV2 CASSEDGTSGYNEQFF TGTGCCAGCAGTGAAGATGGGACTAGCGGTTACAATGAGCAGTTCTTC
TRBD1 few TRBJ1-1 TRBV27 CASSPFQGAQTEAFF TGTGCCAGCAGCCCTTTCCAGGGGGCTCAGACTGAAGCTTTCTTT
TRBD2 many TRBJ2-1 TRBV30 CAWSVLAGGFRQFF TGTGCCTGGAGTGTACTAGCGGGAGGTTTTAGGCAGTTCTTC
. . TRBJ2-6 TRBV18 CASPPVVSGANVLTF TGTGCCAGCCCGCCAGTCGTATCTGGGGCCAACGTCCTGACTTTC
TRBD2 many TRBJ2-1 TRBV20-1 CSASPPQRELRYEQFF TGCAGTGCTAGCCCCCCTCAGCGGGAGCTCAGATATGAGCAGTTCTTC
TRBD1 many TRBJ2-6 TRBV9 CASCRDRGPSGANVLTF TGTGCCAGCTGCCGGGACAGGGGGCCCTCTGGGGCCAACGTCCTGACTTTC
. . TRBJ2-7 TRBV6-1 CASSEAGESYEQYF TGTGCCAGCAGTGAAGCAGGGGAGAGCTACGAGCAGTACTTC
. few TRBJ2-3 TRBV6-4 CASSAQGETDTQYF TGTGCCAGCAGTGCTCAGGGCGAGACAGATACGCAGTATTTT
. . TRBJ2-2 TRBV20-1 CSAKQAFMDGELFF TGCAGTGCTAAGCAAGCCTTTATGGACGGGGAGCTGTTTTTT
TRBD1 many TRBJ2-5 TRBV14 CASSRQGIRETQYF TGTGCCAGCAGCCGACAGGGGATTCGGGAGACCCAGTACTTC
TRBD2 many TRBJ2-1 TRBV27 CASSFGTNYNEQFF TGTGCCAGCAGTTTTGGGACTAATTACAATGAGCAGTTCTTC
TRBD1 . TRBJ1-2 TRBV2 CASKGQGPSNYGYTF TGTGCCAGCAAAGGACAGGGGCCCTCCAACTATGGCTACACCTTC
TRBD1 many TRBJ1-2 TRBV6-1 CASRPRQGRGYTF TGTGCCAGCAGGCCGAGACAGGGAAGAGGCTACACCTTC
. many TRBJ2-1 TRBV6-1 CASSYGTAVYNEQFF TGTGCCAGCAGTTACGGAACGGCAGTTTACAATGAGCAGTTCTTC
. many TRBJ1-5 TRBV19 CASSIDPPGERYQPQHF TGTGCCAGTAGTATAGATCCCCCAGGGGAAAGATATCAGCCCCAGCATTTT
. few TRBJ2-2 TRBV3-1 CASSQASDTRELFF TGTGCCAGCAGCCAAGCTAGCGACACCAGGGAGCTGTTTTTT
TRBD2 many TRBJ2-7 TRBV6-1 CASRPPSGGHEQYF TGTGCCAGCAGACCCCCTAGCGGGGGCCACGAGCAGTACTTC
. many TRBJ1-1 TRBV6-6 CASSYEFPDTEAFF TGTGCCAGCAGTTACGAGTTTCCGGACACTGAAGCTTTCTTT
TRBD1 . TRBJ1-2 TRBV5-1 CASTLDRGGDGYTF TGCGCCAGCACCTTGGACAGGGGAGGAGATGGCTACACCTTC
. many TRBJ2-3 TRBV4-2 CASSQDQTRGPDTQYF TGTGCCAGCAGCCAAGATCAGACTAGGGGTCCAGATACGCAGTATTTT
. . TRBJ1-5 TRBV4-1 CASSQDVRASNQPQHF TGCGCCAGCAGCCAAGACGTGCGTGCGAGCAATCAGCCCCAGCATTTT
. many TRBJ2-1 TRBV24-1 CATSGFSAVGEQFF TGTGCCACCAGTGGGTTTTCGGCTGTGGGTGAGCAGTTCTTC
TRBD2 many TRBJ2-5 TRBV7-9 CASSLGRSGEYQETQYF TGTGCCAGCAGCTTAGGGCGCAGCGGGGAGTACCAAGAGACCCAGTACTTC
. . TRBJ2-7 TRBV7-9 CASSLGSNDEQYF TGTGCCAGCAGCTTAGGTAGTAACGACGAGCAGTACTTC
TRBD1 few TRBJ2-1 TRBV6-2/TRBV6-3 CASSFGTGGREQFF TGTGCCAGCAGTTTCGGGACAGGGGGCAGGGAGCAGTTCTTC
TRBD2 many TRBJ2-5 TRBV5-5 CASSRAGFQETQYF TGTGCCAGCAGCAGAGCGGGGTTCCAAGAGACCCAGTACTTC
. many TRBJ1-2 TRBV5-1 CASSLSTPELYGYTF TGCGCCAGCAGCTTGTCTACTCCAGAGCTCTATGGCTACACCTTC
. many TRBJ1-2 TRBV30 CAWNGQGYYGYTF TGTGCCTGGAATGGGCAGGGTTACTATGGCTACACCTTC
. . TRBJ1-3 TRBV9 CASSVQSSGNTIYF TGTGCCAGCAGCGTACAGAGCTCTGGAAACACCATATATTTT
. . TRBJ1-5 TRBV6-1 CATYRDGNQPQHF TGTGCCACCTACCGGGACGGTAATCAGCCCCAGCATTTT
. . TRBJ1-1 TRBV7-9 CASILIPGNTEAFF TGTGCCAGCATCTTAATCCCAGGGAACACTGAAGCTTTCTTT
. many TRBJ2-3 TRBV6-1 CASSTHQQGQRTDTQYF TGTGCCAGCAGTACTCACCAACAGGGTCAAAGGACAGATACGCAGTATTTT
. few TRBJ2-5 TRBV20-1 CSASPNTVSRETRYF TGCAGTGCTAGCCCTAATACTGTCTCGAGAGAGACCCGGTACTTC
TRBD2 medium-sized TRBJ2-7 TRBV20-1 CSVPGLATYEQYF TGCAGTGTACCGGGACTAGCGACCTACGAGCAGTACTTC
TRBD2 . TRBJ2-3 TRBV27 CASNFSAGGPGTQYF TGTGCCAGCAATTTTTCGGCGGGAGGTCCAGGGACGCAGTATTTT
. many TRBJ1-2 TRBV11-3 CASSSNRVGYTF TGTGCCAGCAGCTCTAACAGGGTCGGCTACACCTTC
. . TRBJ2-7 TRBV11-3 CASSFDTGEQYF TGTGCCAGCAGCTTTGACACGGGGGAGCAGTACTTC
. . TRBJ2-7 TRBV11-1 CASSFSAIYEQYF TGTGCCAGCAGCTTTTCTGCAATCTACGAGCAGTACTTC
TRBD1 many TRBJ1-5 TRBV20-1 CSARERNRGRRSNQPQHF TGCAGTGCTAGAGAAAGGAACAGGGGCCGACGAAGCAATCAGCCCCAGCATTTT
TRBD1 . TRBJ2-4 TRBV20-1 CSAADRALAKNIRYF TGCAGTGCCGCCGACAGGGCTCTAGCCAAAAACATTCGGTACTTC
. . TRBJ2-1 TRBV30 CAWSVAGLNEQFF TGTGCCTGGAGTGTAGCCGGATTAAATGAGCAGTTCTTC
. many TRBJ2-3 TRBV5-1 CASSSRTKTSTDTQYF TGCGCCAGCAGCTCCCGGACAAAGACTAGCACAGATACGCAGTATTTT
TRBD1 many TRBJ2-1 TRBV7-6 CASSLGQGAYNEQFF TGTGCCAGCAGCTTAGGGCAGGGGGCCTACAATGAGCAGTTCTTC
. many TRBJ1-5 TRBV28 CASRRGPTGEPQHF TGTGCCAGCAGGCGGGGGCCGACCGGAGAGCCCCAGCATTTT